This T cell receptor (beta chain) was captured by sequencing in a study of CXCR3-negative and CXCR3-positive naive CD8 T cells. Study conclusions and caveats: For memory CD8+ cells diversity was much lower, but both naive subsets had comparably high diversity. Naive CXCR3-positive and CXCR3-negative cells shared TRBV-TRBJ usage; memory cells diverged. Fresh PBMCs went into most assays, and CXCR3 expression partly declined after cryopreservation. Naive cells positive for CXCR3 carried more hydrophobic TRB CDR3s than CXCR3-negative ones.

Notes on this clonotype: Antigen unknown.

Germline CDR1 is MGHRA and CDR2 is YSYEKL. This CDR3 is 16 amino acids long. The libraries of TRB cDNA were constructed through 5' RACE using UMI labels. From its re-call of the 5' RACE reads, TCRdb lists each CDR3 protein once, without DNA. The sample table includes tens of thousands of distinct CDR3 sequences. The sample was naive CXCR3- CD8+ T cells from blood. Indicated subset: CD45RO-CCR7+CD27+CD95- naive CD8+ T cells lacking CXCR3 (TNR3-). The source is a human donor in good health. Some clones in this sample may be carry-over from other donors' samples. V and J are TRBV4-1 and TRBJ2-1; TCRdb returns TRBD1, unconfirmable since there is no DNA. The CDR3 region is CASSQDPGGGASEQFF.